These 18 T cell receptor beta chains came from one sample sequenced in a study of CD8 T cells in ankylosing spondylitis. TCRdb fed the 5' RACE reads into MiXCR, producing one record per CDR3 protein. The data contain some 140,000 distinct CDR3 sequences, over 10% of them singletons. The sample consisted of blood, either unsorted or a sorted T cell fraction (not recorded which). These TCRs come from a female donor with ankylosing spondylitis or in good health (not recorded which).

The DNA of the CDR3 is TGTGCCAGCAGTTTCAGGGTCCGGGAGACCCAGTACTTC. Its protein is CASSFRVRETQYF. The gene calls are TRBV12-3 or TRBV12-4 and TRBJ2-5; TRBD1 might be the D (5 bases). There are 13 residues in the CDR3. Between the trimmed V and J ends, which lost 3 bases and 5 bases, there was a span of 10 bases.

There are many counts of this clonotype. The chain joins TRBV5-1 to TRBJ2-7, with a weak D call TRBD2 (6 bases). Germline CDR1 is SGHRS and CDR2 is YFSETQ. Trimming cost V 4 bases and J 3 bases, with 14 bases left between them. The CDR3 covers 14 residues. CDR3 region: CASSPVGLYYEQYF. The CDR3 DNA follows: TGCGCCAGCAGCCCTGTGGGACTTTACTACGAGCAGTACTTC.

This clonotype was recorded many times. The V call is TRBV3-1, the J call TRBJ1-1; 7 positions agree with TRBD1. Germline V gene lookup returns CDR1 LGHDT and CDR2 YNNKEL (reference sequence). The CDR3 covers 13 residues. With V trimmed by 5 bases and J by 5 bases, 5 bases remained unmatched. The CDR3 nucleotides are TGTGCCAGCAGCATTCAGGGGGTGACTGAAGCTTTCTTT. Amino acid sequence: CASSIQGVTEAFF.

This clonotype showed up many times. The chain recombines TRBV3-1 with TRBJ1-3, with D possibly matching TRBD1 (6 bases). The CDR3 totals 14 residues. The V end was cut by 4 bases, the J end by 4 bases, with 11 bases between. CDR1 and CDR2 (germline): LGHDT, YNNKEL (reference sequence). CDR3 loop: CASSRSGTGNTIYF. CDR3 nucleotide sequence: TGTGCCAGCAGCCGCTCCGGGACAGGAAACACCATATATTTT.

This clonotype occurred many times. In DNA, the CDR3 is TGCAGTGCTAGAGATCTGGGCGGGGAGTCCAATGAGCAGTTCTTC. This translates into CSARDLGGESNEQFF. The chain links TRBV20-1 to TRBJ2-1, with D perhaps TRBD2 (6 bases). Germline V lookup: CDR1 DFQATT, CDR2 SNEGSKA (reference sequence). Trimming stripped 0 bases from V and 6 bases from J, with 15 bases between. This CDR3 spans 15 amino acids.

A word on this clonotype: This may be a read error, as it is one base from a much larger clone. V gene TRBV3-1 combines with J gene TRBJ2-3; D may be TRBD2 (5 bases). Germline V CDR1 and CDR2: LGHDT, YNNKEL (reference sequence). This CDR3 contains 15 residues. Trimming cost V 11 bases and J 5 bases, with 23 bases left between them. The CDR3 is CACYLRTGSGDTQYF. The CDR3 DNA sequence: TGTGCCTGCTACCTGAGGACGGGGAGTGGAGATACGCAGTATTTT.

This clonotype was detected ten times or more. The chain recombines TRBV6-1 with TRBJ2-7, with D possibly TRBD1 on 5 matching bases. The V end lost 5 bases, the J end lost 0 bases, and 11 bases lay between the germline ends. Germline V gene lookup returns CDR1 MNHNS and CDR2 SASEGT. CDR3 length: 14 amino acids. The CDR3 nucleotides read TGTGCCAGCAGTAAACAGGTGGGCTCCTACGAGCAGTACTTC. It translates to CASSKQVGSYEQYF.

There are many counts of this clonotype. The junction differs from germline at one of its ends, possibly a read error. CDR3 sequence: CASRRPTTSANRPQHF. In DNA, the CDR3 is TGTGCCAGCAGGCGTCCTACAACATCCGCTAATCGGCCCCAGCATTTT. V is TRBV28 and J is TRBJ1-5; D is undetermined. The V gene's germline CDR1 is MDHEN and CDR2 SYDVKM. The CDR3 is 16 residues long.

J is TRBJ2-1 and V is TRBV20-1; D is unclear. Germline CDR1 and CDR2: DFQATT and SNEGSKA (reference sequence). Trimming took off 1 base at V and 0 bases at J, with 19 bases between the two ends. The CDR3 totals 18 residues. CDR3 region: CSARVFSGPPTSYNEQFF. The CDR3, as DNA: TGCAGTGCTAGAGTTTTTTCAGGACCCCCGACCTCCTACAATGAGCAGTTCTTC.

In its sample, this clonotype was seen many times. This rearrangement joins TRBV9 to TRBJ2-5; D is undetermined. The CDR3 covers 15 residues. CDR1 is SGDLS, CDR2 YYNGEE, per germline. V lost 0 bases to trimming and J lost 5 bases, with 14 bases between them. The CDR3 region has the DNA TGTGCCAGCAGCGTAGGCTCATTTGAGAGGGAGACCCAGTACTTC. This gives the protein CASSVGSFERETQYF.

Regarding this clonotype: A read error is possible here, since a much larger clone lies one base away. The chain joins TRBV20-1 to TRBJ2-7, with 7 bases lining up with TRBD2. The J segment lost 0 bases and the V segment lost 3 bases, leaving 11 bases of the junction unmatched. Germline values: CDR1 DFQATT, CDR2 SNEGSKA (reference sequence). CDR3 size: 16 residues. As DNA, the CDR3 is TGCAGTGCTAGCCATCCTGGCGGGAGAAGCTCCTACGAGCAGTACTTC. Residues: CSASHPGGRSSYEQYF.

There are a few counts of this clonotype. The CDR3 here is CASSEAHGQGFSNQPQHF. The CDR3, as DNA: TGTGCCAGCAGTGAAGCGCACGGACAGGGTTTTAGCAATCAGCCCCAGCATTTT. V and J are TRBV2 and TRBJ1-5, with TRBD1 matching 8 bases. Germline V gives CDR1 SNHLY, CDR2 FYNNEI. J lost 0 bases, V lost 0 bases, and 7 bases had no gene match. The CDR3 runs to 18 residues.

This clonotype was recorded at least ten times. This chain connects TRBV12-3 or TRBV12-4 to TRBJ1-1; D is unresolved. The V end lost 7 bases, the J end lost 1 base, and 10 bases lay between the germline ends. The CDR3 consists of 13 residues. The CDR3 DNA is TGTGCCAGCACTCTCCAAGAGAACACTGAAGCTTTCTTT. Translating it yields CASTLQENTEAFF.

This clonotype was seen repeatedly, ten times or more. The chain employs TRBV7-6 and TRBJ2-5; D unclear. Trimming stripped 1 base from V and 5 bases from J, with 17 bases between. This CDR3 spans 16 amino acids. CDR1 and CDR2 from the germline V gene are SGHVS and FNYEAQ. In nucleotides, the CDR3 is TGTGCCAGCAGCTTAGTCCTGGGCCCTACATCCGAGACCCAGTACTTC. This translates into CASSLVLGPTSETQYF.

This clonotype was seen ten or more times. The chain links TRBV11-2 to TRBJ1-2; no clear D gene. Trimming took 4 bases from V and 2 from J, leaving 17 bases between them. Germline CDR1 reads SGHAT; CDR2 reads FQNNGV. This CDR3 region has 16 residues. The CDR3 loop reads CASSSLVEVHNYGYTF. CDR3 in DNA: TGTGCCAGCAGCTCACTGGTCGAGGTTCACAACTATGGCTACACCTTC.

As to this clonotype: At one boundary the junction diverges from the germline segment, which might be a read error. This sequence joins TRBV20-1 and TRBJ2-1; D might be TRBD1 (6 bases). The CDR3 length is 14 residues. CDR1 is DFQATT, CDR2 SNEGSKA, per germline (reference sequence). This CDR3 reads CSANRPGTKNEQLF. The CDR3 coding sequence is TGCAGTGCCAACCGACCCGGGACAAAGAATGAGCAGCTCTTC.

This clonotype was recorded at least ten times. The chain employs TRBV5-6 and TRBJ2-2, with 7 bases identical to TRBD1. The germline V gene has CDR1 SGHDT and CDR2 YYEEEE. The J segment lost 4 bases and the V segment lost 3 bases, leaving 12 bases of the junction unmatched. The CDR3 length is 17 residues. The CDR3 DNA reads TGTGCCAGCAGCTACCTCCGGGACAGAGGGTTCACCGGGGAGCTGTTTTTT. Protein: CASSYLRDRGFTGELFF.

On this clonotype: Possible read error: a much larger clone is one base away. This sequence joins TRBV20-1 and TRBJ2-6; 7 bases are a match to TRBD1. The CDR3 sequence is 17 residues long. Germline V lookup: CDR1 DFQATT, CDR2 SNEGSKA (reference sequence). CDR3 sequence (DNA): TGCAGTGCTAGAGATTGGGGACAGCCCTCTGGGGCCAACGTCCCGACTTTC. This codes for CSARDWGQPSGANVPTF.